The clone carrying this T cell receptor (beta chain) came up once. What it binds is unknown. Data came from immunoSEQ multiplex PCR; TCRdb stores just in-frame clones and leaves some out. Seen here are under 35,000 clones, around 88% observed once, and the top ten hold approximately 6.8%. This specimen comes from a study of T cell responses to AZD1222 COVID-19 vaccine. Study-level findings and limits: Spike-wide vaccine-associated CD4 TCRs dominated at 160-218 and 743-854. Spike-specific TCR repertoires showed rising breadth and depth after two AZD1222 doses. Just a handful of AZD1222 recipients tested seropositive at baseline. Every sample of the repertoires postdated the peak T cell response.

Here the sequenced sample was peripheral blood, taken on day 0 of AZD1222 vaccination. The clonotype originates from an adult in good health.

The CDR3 sequence: CASSLYAADTEAFF. The CDR3 DNA is TGTGCCAGCAGTTTATATGCCGCGGACACTGAAGCTTTCTTT. The gene calls are TRBV28 and TRBJ1-1; no firm D call. Trimming took 1 base from V and 3 from J, leaving 9 bases between them. Per the germline V gene, CDR1 is MDHEN and CDR2 is SYDVKM. The length of the CDR3 is 14 residues.